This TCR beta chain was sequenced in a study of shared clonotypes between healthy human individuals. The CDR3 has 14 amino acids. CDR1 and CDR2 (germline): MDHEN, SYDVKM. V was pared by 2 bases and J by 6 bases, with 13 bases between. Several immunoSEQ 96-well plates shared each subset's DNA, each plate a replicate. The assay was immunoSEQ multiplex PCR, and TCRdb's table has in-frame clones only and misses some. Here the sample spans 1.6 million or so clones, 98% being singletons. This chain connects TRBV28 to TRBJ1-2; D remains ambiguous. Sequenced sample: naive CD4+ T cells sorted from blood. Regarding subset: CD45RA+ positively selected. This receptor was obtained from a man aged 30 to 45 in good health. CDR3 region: CASSLKGIYDGYTF. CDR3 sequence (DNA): TGTGCCAGCAGTTTAAAAGGGATCTACGATGGCTACACCTTC.